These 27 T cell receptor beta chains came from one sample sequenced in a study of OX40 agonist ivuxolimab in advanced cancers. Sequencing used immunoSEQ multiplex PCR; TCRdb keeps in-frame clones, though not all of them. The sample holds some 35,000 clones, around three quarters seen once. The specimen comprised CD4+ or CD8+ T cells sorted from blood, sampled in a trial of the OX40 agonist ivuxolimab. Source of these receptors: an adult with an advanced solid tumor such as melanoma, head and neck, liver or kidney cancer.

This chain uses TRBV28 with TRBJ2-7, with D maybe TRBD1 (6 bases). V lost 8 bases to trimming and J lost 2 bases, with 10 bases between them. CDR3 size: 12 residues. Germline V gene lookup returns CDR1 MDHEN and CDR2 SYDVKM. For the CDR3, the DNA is TGTGCCAGCCGGGACACGACCTACGAGCAGTACTTC. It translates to CASRDTTYEQYF.

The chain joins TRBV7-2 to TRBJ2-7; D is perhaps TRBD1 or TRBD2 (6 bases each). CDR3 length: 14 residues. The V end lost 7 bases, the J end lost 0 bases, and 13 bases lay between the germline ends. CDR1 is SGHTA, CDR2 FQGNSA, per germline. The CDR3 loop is CASTLGGFSYEQYF. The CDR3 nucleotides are TGTGCCAGCACCCTCGGGGGCTTCTCCTACGAGCAGTACTTC.

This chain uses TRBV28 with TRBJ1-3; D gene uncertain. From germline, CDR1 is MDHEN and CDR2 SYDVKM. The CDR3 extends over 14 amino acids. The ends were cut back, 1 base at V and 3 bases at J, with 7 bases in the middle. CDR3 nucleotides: TGTGCCAGCAGTTTATTCCAGTATGGAAACACCATATATTTT. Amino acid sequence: CASSLFQYGNTIYF.

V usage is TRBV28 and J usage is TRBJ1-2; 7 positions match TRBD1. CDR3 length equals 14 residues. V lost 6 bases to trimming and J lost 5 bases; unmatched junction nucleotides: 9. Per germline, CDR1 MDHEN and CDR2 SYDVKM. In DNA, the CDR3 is TGTGCCAGCAGCGCGACAGGGTCGAGGTATGGCTACACCTTC. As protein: CASSATGSRYGYTF.

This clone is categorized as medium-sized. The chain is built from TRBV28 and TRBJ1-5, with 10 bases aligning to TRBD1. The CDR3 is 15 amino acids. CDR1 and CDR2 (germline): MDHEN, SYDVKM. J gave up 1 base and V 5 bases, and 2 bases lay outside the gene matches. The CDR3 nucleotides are TGTGCCAGCAGTAGGACAGGGGGAAGCAATCAGCCCCAGCATTTT. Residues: CASSRTGGSNQPQHF.

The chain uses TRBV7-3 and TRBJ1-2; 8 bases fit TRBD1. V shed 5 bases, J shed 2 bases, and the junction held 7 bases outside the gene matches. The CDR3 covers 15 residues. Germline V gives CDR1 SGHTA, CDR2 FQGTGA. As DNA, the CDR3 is TGTGCCAGCAGCCCCTCAGGGGGCATGAACTATGGCTACACCTTC. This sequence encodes CASSPSGGMNYGYTF.

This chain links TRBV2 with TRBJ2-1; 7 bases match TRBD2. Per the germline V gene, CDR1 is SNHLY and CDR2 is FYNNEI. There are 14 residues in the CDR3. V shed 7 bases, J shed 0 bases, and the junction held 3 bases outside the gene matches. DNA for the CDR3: TGTGCCAGCACCCGCGGGAGCTCCTACAATGAGCAGTTCTTC. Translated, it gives CASTRGSSYNEQFF. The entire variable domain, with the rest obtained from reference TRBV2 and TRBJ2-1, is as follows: EPEVTQTPSHQVTQMGQEVILRCVPISNHLYFYWYRQILGQKVEFLVSFYNNEISEKSEIFDDQFSVERPDGSNFTLKIRSTKLEDSAMYFCASTRGSSYNEQFFGPGTRLTVL.

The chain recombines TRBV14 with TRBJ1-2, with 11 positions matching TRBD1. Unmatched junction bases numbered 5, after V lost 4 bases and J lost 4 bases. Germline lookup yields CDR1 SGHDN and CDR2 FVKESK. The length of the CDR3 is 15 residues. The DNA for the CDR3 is TGTGCCAGCAGCCGAGGGACAGGGGGGACCTATGGCTACACCTTC. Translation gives CASSRGTGGTYGYTF.

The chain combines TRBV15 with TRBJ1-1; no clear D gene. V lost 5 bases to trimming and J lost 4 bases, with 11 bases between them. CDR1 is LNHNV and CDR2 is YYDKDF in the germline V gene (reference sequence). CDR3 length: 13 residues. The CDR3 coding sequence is TGTGCCACCAGCCGGAAGGTTGGCACTGAAGCTTTCTTT. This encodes CATSRKVGTEAFF.

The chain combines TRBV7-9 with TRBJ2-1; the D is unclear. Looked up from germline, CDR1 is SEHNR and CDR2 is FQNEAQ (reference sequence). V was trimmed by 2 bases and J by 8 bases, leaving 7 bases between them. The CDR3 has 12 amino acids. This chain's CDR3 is CASSLIGYEQFF. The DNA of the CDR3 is TGTGCCAGCAGCTTAATTGGGTATGAGCAGTTCTTC.

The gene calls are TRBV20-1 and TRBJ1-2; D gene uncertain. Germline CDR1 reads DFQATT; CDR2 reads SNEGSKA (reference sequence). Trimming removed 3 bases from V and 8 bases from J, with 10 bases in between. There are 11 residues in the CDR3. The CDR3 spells CSARAYKGYTF. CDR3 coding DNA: TGCAGTGCTAGGGCTTACAAAGGCTACACCTTC.

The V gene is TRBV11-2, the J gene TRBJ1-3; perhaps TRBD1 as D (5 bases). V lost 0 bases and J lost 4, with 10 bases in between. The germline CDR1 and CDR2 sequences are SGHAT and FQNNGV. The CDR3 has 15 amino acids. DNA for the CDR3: TGTGCCAGCAGCTTAGATCCCCAGGGAGGAAACACCATATATTTT. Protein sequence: CASSLDPQGGNTIYF.

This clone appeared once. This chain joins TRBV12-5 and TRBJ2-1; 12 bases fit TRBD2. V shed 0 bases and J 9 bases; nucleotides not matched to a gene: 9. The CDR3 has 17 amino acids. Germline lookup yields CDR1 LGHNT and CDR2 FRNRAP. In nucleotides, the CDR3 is TGTGCTAGTGGTTTGGTTCCGACTAGCGGGAGCGGCTTTGAGCAGTTCTTC. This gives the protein CASGLVPTSGSGFEQFF. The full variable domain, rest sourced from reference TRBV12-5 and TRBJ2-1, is DARVTQTPRHKVTEMGQEVTMRCQPILGHNTVFWYRQTMMQGLELLAYFRNRAPLDDSGMPKDRFSAEMPDATLATLKIQPSEPRDSAVYFCASGLVPTSGSGFEQFFGPGTRLTVL.

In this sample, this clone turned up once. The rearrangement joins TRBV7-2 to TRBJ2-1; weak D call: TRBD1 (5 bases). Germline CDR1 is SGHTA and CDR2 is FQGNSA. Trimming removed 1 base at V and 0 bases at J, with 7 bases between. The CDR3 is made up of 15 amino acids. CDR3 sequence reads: CASSLDQGSYNEQFF. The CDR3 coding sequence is TGTGCCAGCAGCTTAGATCAGGGCTCCTACAATGAGCAGTTCTTC. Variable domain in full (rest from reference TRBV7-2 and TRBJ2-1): GAGVSQSPSNKVTEKGKDVELRCDPISGHTALYWYRQSLGQGLEFLIYFQGNSAPDKSGLPSDRFSAERTGGSVSTLTIQRTQQEDSAVYLCASSLDQGSYNEQFFGPGTRLTVL.

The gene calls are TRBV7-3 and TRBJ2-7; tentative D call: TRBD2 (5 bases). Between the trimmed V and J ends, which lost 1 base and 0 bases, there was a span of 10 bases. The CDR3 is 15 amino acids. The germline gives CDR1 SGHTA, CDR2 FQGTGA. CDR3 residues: CASSLNEGRSYEQYF. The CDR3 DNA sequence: TGTGCCAGCAGCTTAAACGAGGGCCGCTCCTACGAGCAGTACTTC.

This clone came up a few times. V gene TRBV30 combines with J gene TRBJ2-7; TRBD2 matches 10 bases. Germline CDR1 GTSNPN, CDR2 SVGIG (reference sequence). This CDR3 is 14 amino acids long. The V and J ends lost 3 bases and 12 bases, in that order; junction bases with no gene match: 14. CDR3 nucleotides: TGTGCCTGGAGGATAGCGGGAGGTGCGATGAGTATGTACTTC. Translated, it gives CAWRIAGGAMSMYF.

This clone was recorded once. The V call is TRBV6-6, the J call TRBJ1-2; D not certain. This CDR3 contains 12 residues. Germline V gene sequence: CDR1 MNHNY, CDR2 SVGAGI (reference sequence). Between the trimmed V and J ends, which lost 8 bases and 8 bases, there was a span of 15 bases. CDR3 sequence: CASQNSGQGYTF. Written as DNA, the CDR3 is TGTGCCAGCCAGAACTCGGGTCAAGGCTACACCTTC.

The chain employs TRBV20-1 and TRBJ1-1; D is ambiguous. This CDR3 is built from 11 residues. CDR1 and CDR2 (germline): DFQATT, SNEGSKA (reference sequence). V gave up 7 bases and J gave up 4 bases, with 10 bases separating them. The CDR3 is CSVSGSTEAFF. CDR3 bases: TGCAGTGTTTCGGGATCCACTGAAGCTTTCTTT.

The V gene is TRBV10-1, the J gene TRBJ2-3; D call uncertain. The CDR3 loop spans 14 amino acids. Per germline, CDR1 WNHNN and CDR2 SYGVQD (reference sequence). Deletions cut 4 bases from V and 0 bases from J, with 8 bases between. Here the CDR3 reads CASSGVFSTDTQYF. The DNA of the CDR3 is TGCGCCAGCAGTGGGGTCTTTAGCACAGATACGCAGTATTTT.

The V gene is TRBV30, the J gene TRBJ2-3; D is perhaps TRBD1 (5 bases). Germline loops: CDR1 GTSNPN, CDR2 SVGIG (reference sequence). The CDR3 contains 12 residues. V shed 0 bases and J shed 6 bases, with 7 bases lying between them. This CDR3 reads CAWSVAGDTQYF. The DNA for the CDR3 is TGTGCCTGGAGTGTAGCAGGGGATACGCAGTATTTT.

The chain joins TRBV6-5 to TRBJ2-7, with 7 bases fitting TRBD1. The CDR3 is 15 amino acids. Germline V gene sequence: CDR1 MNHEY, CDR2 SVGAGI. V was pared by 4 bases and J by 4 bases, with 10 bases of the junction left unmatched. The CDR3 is CASSSGTAGLYEQYF. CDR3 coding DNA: TGTGCCAGCAGTTCCGGGACAGCCGGCCTTTACGAGCAGTACTTC.

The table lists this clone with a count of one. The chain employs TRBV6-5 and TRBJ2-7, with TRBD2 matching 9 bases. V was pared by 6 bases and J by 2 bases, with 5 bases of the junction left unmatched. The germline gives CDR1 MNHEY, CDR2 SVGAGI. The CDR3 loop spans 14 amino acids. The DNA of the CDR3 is TGTGCCAGCAGGAGACTAGCGGTTACCTACGAGCAGTACTTC. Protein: CASRRLAVTYEQYF.

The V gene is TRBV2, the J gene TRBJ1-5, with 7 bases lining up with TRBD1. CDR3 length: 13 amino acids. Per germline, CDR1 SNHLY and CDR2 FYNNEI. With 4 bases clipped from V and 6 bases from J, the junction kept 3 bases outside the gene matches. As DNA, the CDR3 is TGTGCCAGCAGTGGGCAGGGGGGTCAGCCCCAGCATTTT. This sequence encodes CASSGQGGQPQHF.

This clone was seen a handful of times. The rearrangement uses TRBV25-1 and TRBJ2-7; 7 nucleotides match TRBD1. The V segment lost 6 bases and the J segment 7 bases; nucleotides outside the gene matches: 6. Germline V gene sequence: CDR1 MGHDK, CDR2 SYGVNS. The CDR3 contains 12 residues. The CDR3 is CASSQGEWEQYF. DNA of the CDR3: TGTGCCAGCAGCCAGGGGGAGTGGGAGCAGTACTTC.

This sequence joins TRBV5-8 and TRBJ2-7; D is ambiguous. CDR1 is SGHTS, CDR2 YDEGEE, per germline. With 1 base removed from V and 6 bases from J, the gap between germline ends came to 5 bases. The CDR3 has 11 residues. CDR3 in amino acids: CASSLFSEQYF. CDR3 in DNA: TGTGCCAGCAGCTTGTTTTCCGAGCAGTACTTC.

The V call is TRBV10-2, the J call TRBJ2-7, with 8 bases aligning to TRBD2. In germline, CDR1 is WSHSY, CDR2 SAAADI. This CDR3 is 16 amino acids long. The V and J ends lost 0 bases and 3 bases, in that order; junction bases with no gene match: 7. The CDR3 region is CASSESGVSGVYEQYF. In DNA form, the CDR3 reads TGCGCCAGCAGTGAGTCGGGAGTTAGCGGGGTCTACGAGCAGTACTTC.

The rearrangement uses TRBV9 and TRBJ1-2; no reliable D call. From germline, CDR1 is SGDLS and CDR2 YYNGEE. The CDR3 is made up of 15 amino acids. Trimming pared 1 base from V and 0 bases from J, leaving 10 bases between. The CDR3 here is CASSVLGDPNYGYTF. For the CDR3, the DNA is TGTGCCAGCAGCGTACTCGGAGATCCTAACTATGGCTACACCTTC.